A selection of T cell receptor beta chains follows, all from one sample in a study of blood T cells in healthy people across ages. Using its own MiXCR run on the 5' RACE reads, TCRdb lists one record per CDR3 protein. The table lists just under 750,000 distinct CDR3 sequences, around a fifth of them singletons, with around 22% in the top ten. Material: blood. These receptors were taken from a man in his 70s in good health. Each CDR3 is given with its conserved first and last residue. The D gene is left open where the match is weak. Part of the rows lack a size; the others show once, few, many or a class for expanded clones.

D gene	clone size	V gene	J gene	CDR3 DNA	CDR3 protein
NA	many	TRBV4-3	TRBJ2-4	TGCGCCAGCAGCCAAGGAAAGGGTGGATGGAGTGAGTTGTACTTC	CASSQGKGGWSELYF
NA	NA	TRBV5-1	TRBJ2-5	TGCGCCAGCAGCCGACCCTCCGGGGAATCGGAGACCCAGTACTTC	CASSRPSGESETQYF
NA	few	TRBV20-1	TRBJ1-2	TGCAGTGCTAGAGGCGGGGGGGGTGGGTATGGCTACACCTTC	CSARGGGGGYGYTF
NA	few	TRBV18	TRBJ2-1	TGTGCCAGCTCACCACCGGGGGGCGGCGGACACTACAATGAGCAGTTCTTC	CASSPPGGGGHYNEQFF
TRBD2	NA	TRBV12-3/TRBV12-4	TRBJ2-3	TGTGCCAGCAGCTCTAGCGGGTACGGAGATACGCAGTATTTT	CASSSSGYGDTQYF
NA	few	TRBV20-1	TRBJ2-1	TGCAGTGCTCCTAAGCACAATGAGCAGTTCTTC	CSAPKHNEQFF
NA	few	TRBV5-1	TRBJ2-2	TGCGCCAGCAGTGTCCTCCGAGACACCGGGGAGCTGTTTTTT	CASSVLRDTGELFF
NA	few	TRBV2	TRBJ2-1	TGTGCCACCGTAGGCTGGATAGGGAGTTCGCGGGTTGAGCAGTTCTTC	CATVGWIGSSRVEQFF
TRBD1	NA	TRBV13	TRBJ1-1	TGTGCCAGCAGCTTCGGACAGGGCTGGGGGAACACTGAAGCTTTCTTT	CASSFGQGWGNTEAFF
TRBD2	few	TRBV7-9	TRBJ2-3	TGTGCCAGCAGCTCCCAGGGACTAGTACAGTATTTT	CASSSQGLVQYF
NA	NA	TRBV12-3/TRBV12-4	TRBJ1-2	TGTGCCAGCAGTTTACGGGGCGGTACTAACTATGGCTACACCTTC	CASSLRGGTNYGYTF
TRBD2	NA	TRBV7-9	TRBJ2-5	TGTGCCAGCAGCTCCCTCTTTGGGGCGGGAGAGGGAGAGACCCAGTACTTC	CASSSLFGAGEGETQYF
NA	few	TRBV29-1	TRBJ1-2	TGCAGCGTTGACTTGTCTGGGTCCGACTATGGCTACACCTTC	CSVDLSGSDYGYTF
TRBD1	NA	TRBV6-5	TRBJ2-1	TGTGCCAGCAGTGCAGACAGGGGGTTCAACAATGAGCAGTTCTTC	CASSADRGFNNEQFF
NA	NA	TRBV27	TRBJ1-1	TGTGCCAGCAGTTCAATGAGGAACACTGAAGCTTTCTTT	CASSSMRNTEAFF
TRBD1	NA	TRBV5-1	TRBJ1-1	TGCGCCAGCAGCTCGATGCAGGGGGCGCCGGGGACTGAAGCTTTCTTT	CASSSMQGAPGTEAFF
NA	NA	TRBV7-2	TRBJ2-1	TGTGCCAGCAGCCGTAGCGGCACTTACAATGAGCAGTTCTTC	CASSRSGTYNEQFF
NA	NA	TRBV7-9	TRBJ1-4	TGTGCCAGCAGCTGGGCGGAAAAACTGTTTTTT	CASSWAEKLFF
TRBD1	NA	TRBV28	TRBJ1-5	TGTGCCAGCAGAGGGTCCTGGACAGGGACTTATAGCAATCAGCCCCAGCATTTT	CASRGSWTGTYSNQPQHF